This TCR beta chain was found in a study of T cells after yellow fever vaccination. Trimming left V 6 bases short and J 3 bases short, with 16 bases between. Germline CDR1 DFQATT, CDR2 SNEGSKA (reference sequence). The CDR3 has 14 residues. TCRdb reprocessed the 5' RACE reads via MiXCR and lists one record per CDR3 protein. This table holds approximately 300,000 distinct CDR3 sequences, around 11% found once. The receptor was derived from a man aged 18 to 35 who received the YFV17D yellow fever vaccine. Sequencing was performed on CD4+ T cells sorted from PBMCs, taken 45 days after the yellow fever booster vaccination. The chain joins TRBV20-1 to TRBJ2-3; D call uncertain. CDR3 loop: CSALRSRLTDTQYF. The CDR3 DNA reads as TGCAGTGCCCTTCGATCCCGCTTAACAGATACGCAGTATTTT.